The entry below describes one T cell receptor (beta chain). Its antigen is unknown. The record originates from a study of cytomegalovirus exposure and HLA in healthy donors. General study points: Later work associated around 18,000 TCR beta sequences with HLA alleles at 0.05 false discovery rate. A later analysis, which compared TCR beta chains of equal frequency, found the HLA-associated ones more clonally expanded. Later analysis demonstrated an association between a missense DCLRE1C variant and TCR beta V- and J-gene trimming.

PCR involved 60 Vbeta and 13 Jbeta primers. Original analysis: A follow-up analysis tallied about 80 million unique TCR beta chains, about 11 million shared. Sequencing used immunoSEQ multiplex PCR; TCRdb keeps in-frame clones, though not all of them. The V and J calls and clone size are taken from that table; D and trimming were inferred from the DNA. Of approximately 150,000 clones listed, roughly 70% are singletons. This sequence was found in a male donor in good health and CMV-seronegative. Sequencing input: PBMCs.

The CDR3 DNA reads TGTGCCAGCAGCCCTATTCCCTCTGGAAACACCATATATTTT. Amino acid sequence: CASSPIPSGNTIYF. The rearrangement uses TRBV7-2 and TRBJ1-3; D is unresolved. The CDR3 is made up of 14 amino acids. Germline V gene sequence: CDR1 SGHTA, CDR2 FQGNSA. Trimming took 5 bases from V and 0 from J, leaving 8 bases between them.